This T cell receptor beta chain originates from a study of technical replicates of blood from a handful of donors. The CDR3 runs to 14 residues. Trimming pared 2 bases from V and 2 bases from J, leaving 9 bases between. Germline values: CDR1 SGHNT, CDR2 YENEEA. Repertoires were generated with immunoSEQ multiplex PCR, while TCRdb's copy carries only in-frame clones and drops some. The sample holds 60,000 to 90,000 clones; around 94% are singletons and the top ten take about 0.37%. Sequencing input: T cells isolated from PBMCs. This TCR was recovered from a human donor in good health. The chain is built from TRBV11-3 and TRBJ2-5, with D unclear. The CDR3 coding sequence is TGTGCCAGCAGCTTACCAGCAGGACAAGAGACCCAGTACTTC. The encoded protein is CASSLPAGQETQYF.